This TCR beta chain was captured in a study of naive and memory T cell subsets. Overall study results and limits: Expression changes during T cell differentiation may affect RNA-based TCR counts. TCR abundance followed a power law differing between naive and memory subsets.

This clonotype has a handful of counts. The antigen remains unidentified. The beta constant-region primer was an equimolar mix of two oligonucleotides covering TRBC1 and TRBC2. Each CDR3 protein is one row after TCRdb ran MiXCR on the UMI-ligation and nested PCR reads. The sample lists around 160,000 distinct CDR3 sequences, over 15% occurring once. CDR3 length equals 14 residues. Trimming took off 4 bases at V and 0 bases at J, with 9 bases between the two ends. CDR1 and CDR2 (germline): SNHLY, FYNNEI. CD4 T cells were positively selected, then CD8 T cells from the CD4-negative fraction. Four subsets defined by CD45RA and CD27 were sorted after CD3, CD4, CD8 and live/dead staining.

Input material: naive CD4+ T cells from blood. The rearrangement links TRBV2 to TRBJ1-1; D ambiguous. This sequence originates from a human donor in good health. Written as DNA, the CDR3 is TGTGCCAGCAGTGTGAGAGTAATGAACACTGAAGCTTTCTTT. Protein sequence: CASSVRVMNTEAFF.